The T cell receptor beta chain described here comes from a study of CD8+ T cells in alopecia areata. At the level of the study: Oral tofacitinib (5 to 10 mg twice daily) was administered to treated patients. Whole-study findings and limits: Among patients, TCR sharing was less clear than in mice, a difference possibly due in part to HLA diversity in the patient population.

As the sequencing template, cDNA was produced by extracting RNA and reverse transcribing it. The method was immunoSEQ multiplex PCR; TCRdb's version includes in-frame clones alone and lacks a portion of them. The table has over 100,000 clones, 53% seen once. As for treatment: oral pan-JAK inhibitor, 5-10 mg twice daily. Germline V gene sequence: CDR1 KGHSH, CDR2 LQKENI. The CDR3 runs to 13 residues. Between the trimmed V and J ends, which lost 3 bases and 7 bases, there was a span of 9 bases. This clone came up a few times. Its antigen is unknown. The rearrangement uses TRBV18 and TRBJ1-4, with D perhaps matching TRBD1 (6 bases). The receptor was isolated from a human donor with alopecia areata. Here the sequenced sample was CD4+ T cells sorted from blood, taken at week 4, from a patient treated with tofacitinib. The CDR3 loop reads CASSPLGAEKLFF. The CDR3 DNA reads TGTGCCAGCTCACCGTTGGGGGCTGAAAAACTGTTTTTT. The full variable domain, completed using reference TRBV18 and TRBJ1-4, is NAGVMQNPRHLVRRRGQEARLRCSPMKGHSHVYWYRQLPEEGLKFMVYLQKENIIDESGMPKERFSAEFPKEGPSILRIQQVVRGDSAAYFCASSPLGAEKLFFGSGTQLSVL.